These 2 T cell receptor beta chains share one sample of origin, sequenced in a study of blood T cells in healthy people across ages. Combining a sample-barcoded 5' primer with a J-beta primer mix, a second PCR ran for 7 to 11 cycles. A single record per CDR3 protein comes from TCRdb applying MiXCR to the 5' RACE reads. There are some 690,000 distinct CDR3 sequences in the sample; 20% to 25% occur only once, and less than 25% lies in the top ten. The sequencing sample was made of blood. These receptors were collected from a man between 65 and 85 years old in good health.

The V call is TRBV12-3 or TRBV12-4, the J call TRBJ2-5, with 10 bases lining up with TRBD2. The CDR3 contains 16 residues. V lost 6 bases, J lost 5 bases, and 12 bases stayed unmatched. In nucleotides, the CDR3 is TGTGCCAGCAGGGAGCGGGAGGGCCTTTCTCGGGAGACCCAGTACTTC. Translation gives CASREREGLSRETQYF.

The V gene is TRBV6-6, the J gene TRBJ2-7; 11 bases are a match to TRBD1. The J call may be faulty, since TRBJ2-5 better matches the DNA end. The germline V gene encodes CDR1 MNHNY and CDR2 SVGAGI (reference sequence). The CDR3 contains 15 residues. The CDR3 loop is CASRSTGTGGETQYF. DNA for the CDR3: TGTGCCAGCAGAAGTACCGGGACAGGGGGAGAGACCCAGTACTTC.